Listed below are T cell receptor beta chains from one sample, sequenced in a study of T cell responses to AZD1222 COVID-19 vaccine. Here immunoSEQ multiplex PCR was the method, and the copy in TCRdb shows in-frame clones only, minus some. The sample lists over 150,000 clones, 87% occurring once. This specimen consisted of peripheral blood, obtained on day 0 of AZD1222 vaccination. The source is an adult in good health. Each CDR3 is given with its conserved first and last residue. A D gene is named only where the DNA matches it firmly. Clone sizes are given selectively: once, few, many, or a class where the clone is expanded.

>14|.|TRBD1|TRBJ1-1|TRBV5-1
TGCGCCAGCATAGGACAGGGGGGAGGTACTGAAGCTTTCTTT
CASIGQGGGTEAFF
>13|.|.|TRBJ2-7|TRBV28
TGTGCCAGCAGCCACCCCCCAGGGATCGAGCAGTACTTC
CASSHPPGIEQYF
>14|.|TRBD1|TRBJ2-7|TRBV18
TGTGCCAGCTCACCTTGGACAGGGGACCACGAGCAGTACTTC
CASSPWTGDHEQYF
>13|.|.|TRBJ1-2|TRBV2
TGTGCCAGCAGTGGTCAGGGAAGCTATGGCTACACCTTC
CASSGQGSYGYTF
>13|.|.|TRBJ1-1|TRBV12-3/TRBV12-4
TGTGCCAGCAGTTTAGCGCGGAGGGCTGGGGCTTTCTTT
CASSLARRAGAFF
>15|.|TRBD1|TRBJ1-4|TRBV7-6
TGTGCCAGCAGCTTAAGATTGGGACAGGGCGAAAAACTGTTTTTT
CASSLRLGQGEKLFF
>13|.|TRBD1|TRBJ1-3|TRBV28
TGTGCCAGCGAAGGGGGCGCTGGAAACACCATATATTTT
CASEGGAGNTIYF
>16|.|TRBD1|TRBJ2-7|TRBV28
TGTGCCAGCAGTCCCGGGACAGGGAGCGGTTTCTACGAGCAGTACTTC
CASSPGTGSGFYEQYF
>12|few|.|TRBJ1-2|TRBV29-1
TGCAGCGTAAGGACGGATGACTATGGCTACACCTTC
CSVRTDDYGYTF
>13|.|.|TRBJ2-7|TRBV11-1
TGTGCCAGCAGCTTAGCTTCTCGGTACGAGCAGTACTTC
CASSLASRYEQYF
>13|.|.|TRBJ2-7|TRBV2
TGTGCCAGCACCCCGAACACGTCCTACGAGCAGTACTTC
CASTPNTSYEQYF
>15|.|.|TRBJ1-3|TRBV18
TGTGCCAGCTCACCACCCGAGACACTTGGAAACACCATATATTTT
CASSPPETLGNTIYF
>14|.|.|TRBJ1-2|TRBV6-5
TGTGCCAGCCGGGGCAGGGGAGCTAACTATGGCTACACCTTC
CASRGRGANYGYTF
>12|few|.|TRBJ1-2|TRBV24-1
TGTGCCACCAGTGATTTCAATCGAGGCTACACCTTC
CATSDFNRGYTF
>14|.|.|TRBJ2-3|TRBV19
TGTGCCAGTAGTATAGTCACGGGCACAGATACGCAGTATTTT
CASSIVTGTDTQYF
>13|.|.|TRBJ1-1|TRBV19
TGTGCCAGTAGTATCGACGGAGACACTGAAGCTTTCTTT
CASSIDGDTEAFF
>13|.|.|TRBJ1-2|TRBV19
TGTGCCAGTAGTATCGGATGGGGATATGGCTACACCTTC
CASSIGWGYGYTF
>15|.|.|TRBJ2-4|TRBV2
TGTGCCAGCAGTGATTGGGGGGAGGTCAAAAACATTCAGTACTTC
CASSDWGEVKNIQYF
>14|.|.|TRBJ1-4|TRBV2
TGTGCCAGCAGTTCTGGTACAACTAATGAAAAACTGTTTTTT
CASSSGTTNEKLFF
>17|.|.|TRBJ2-7|TRBV5-1
TGCGCCAGCAGCTTTGGTTACACCCCCAGAACCTTTTACGAGCAGTACTTC
CASSFGYTPRTFYEQYF
>11|.|.|TRBJ2-1|TRBV28
TGTGCCAGCAGTATCACACGTCTTCAGGTCTTC
CASSITRLQVF
>15|few|TRBD1|TRBJ1-4|TRBV7-2
TGTGCCAGCAGCTTAGCGGGGACAGGCGATGAAAAACTGTTTTTT
CASSLAGTGDEKLFF
>13|.|.|TRBJ1-6|TRBV12-3/TRBV12-4
TGTGCCAGCAGTCTAGGACTGGGTTCACCCCTCCACTTT
CASSLGLGSPLHF
>19|.|TRBD1|TRBJ1-1|TRBV18
TGTGCCAGCTCGAAAAATAACCCGGGACAGGTGGGGAAGAACACTGAAGCTTTCTTT
CASSKNNPGQVGKNTEAFF
>16|.|.|TRBJ2-3|TRBV5-1
TGCGCCAGCAGCTTGGTAGGGCCCAGCACCTCAGATACGCAGTATTTT
CASSLVGPSTSDTQYF
>13|.|.|TRBJ2-3|TRBV9
TGTGCCAGCAGTCGGGACTTCACAGATACGCAGTATTTT
CASSRDFTDTQYF
>15|.|.|TRBJ1-5|TRBV6-4
TGTGCCAGCAGGACAGTCTCAGGTAGGAATCAGCCCCAGCATTTT
CASRTVSGRNQPQHF
>13|.|.|TRBJ2-2|TRBV9
TGTGCCAGCAGCAACAAGAACACCGGGGAGCTGTTTTTT
CASSNKNTGELFF
>14|.|.|TRBJ1-1|TRBV6-1
TGTGCCAGCAGTGAAGTGGTTAATGGGGGCGCGAGGCGTTTT
CASSEVVNGGARRF
>14|few|TRBD1|TRBJ2-7|TRBV19
TGTGCCAGTCAATCGACAGGGGGCATATACGAGCAGTACTTC
CASQSTGGIYEQYF
>13|.|.|TRBJ1-3|TRBV5-6
TGTGCCTCAAACGGAGTCCCTGGAAACACCATATATTTT
CASNGVPGNTIYF
>15|.|.|TRBJ1-5|TRBV30
TGTGCCTGGAGGGGGCGAGTAGGGCCCAATCAGCCCCAGCATTTT
CAWRGRVGPNQPQHF
>13|.|.|TRBJ1-1|TRBV29-1
TGCAGCGTAATTTGGGGTCGAGCTACTGAAGCTTTCTTT
CSVIWGRATEAFF
>14|.|TRBD2|TRBJ2-7|TRBV18
TGTGCCAGCTCACCGAGGACTAGCCGAAACGAGCAGTACTTC
CASSPRTSRNEQYF
>14|.|.|TRBJ1-1|TRBV5-4
TGTGCCAGCAGCTTGGGGGGGCCGAACACTGAAGCTTTCTTT
CASSLGGPNTEAFF
>16|.|TRBD1|TRBJ2-5|TRBV19
TGTGCCAGTAGTATCCCGCGCGGACAGGACCAAGAGACCCAGTACTTC
CASSIPRGQDQETQYF
>13|.|.|TRBJ1-2|TRBV3-1/TRBV3-2
TGTGCCAGCAGCCAAGGGTCCGTCTATGGCTACACCTTC
CASSQGSVYGYTF
>16|.|TRBD2|TRBJ2-1|TRBV4-1
TGCGCCAGCAGCCAAGAGGGACTAGCGGGCTACAATGAGCAGTTCTTC
CASSQEGLAGYNEQFF
>15|.|.|TRBJ1-2|TRBV5-1
TGCGCCAGCAGCTCAAATGTCGGGACAAATTATGGCTACACCTTC
CASSSNVGTNYGYTF
>15|.|TRBD2|TRBJ2-3|TRBV29-1
TGCAGCGCCCATCAAAGCGGGAGGGAAACAGATACGCAGTATTTT
CSAHQSGRETDTQYF
>17|.|.|TRBJ2-1|TRBV11-2
TGTGCCAGCGGATTGCCTGTTGGGAGCGAAAAGGGGGGTGAGCAGTTCTTC
CASGLPVGSEKGGEQFF
>14|.|.|TRBJ1-3|TRBV29-1
TGCAGCGTTGAATTGGGACATAAGAAGGACACCATATATTTT
CSVELGHKKDTIYF
>18|once|TRBD2|TRBJ2-7|TRBV2
TGTGCCAGCAGTCCCCTCTCTCCCACCGGGACTAGTCTCTACGAGCAGTACTTC
CASSPLSPTGTSLYEQYF
>15|.|.|TRBJ1-4|TRBV18
TGTGCCAGCTCACCAACCGGGACAAAGAATGAAAAACTGTTTTTT
CASSPTGTKNEKLFF
>16|.|TRBD2|TRBJ2-7|TRBV9
TGTGCCAGCAGCGTGGGACTAGGGGAAGGTTTGAACGAGCAGTACTTC
CASSVGLGEGLNEQYF
>15|once|.|TRBJ1-2|TRBV19
TGTGCCAGTAGTATGGAATGGGAAGTCCCCTGGGGCTACACCTTC
CASSMEWEVPWGYTF
>12|.|.|TRBJ2-5|TRBV29-1
TGCAGCGTTGAAATTGGAGGGGAGACCCAGTACTTC
CSVEIGGETQYF
>14|few|.|TRBJ1-4|TRBV6-5
TGTGCCAGCAGCCGACGGTGGGGCGGTGAAAAACTGTTTTTT
CASSRRWGGEKLFF
>14|.|TRBD1|TRBJ1-1|TRBV7-2
TGTGCCAGCAGCTTAGAAATGGACAGGAGCGAAGCTTTCTTT
CASSLEMDRSEAFF
>15|.|.|TRBJ1-4|TRBV9
TGTGCCAGCAGCGAGAGGGGGATCCCTAATGAAAAACTGTTTTTT
CASSERGIPNEKLFF
>14|.|.|TRBJ1-1|TRBV5-4
TGTGCCAGCAGCGCCCTGGATTTTAACACTGAAGCTTTCTTT
CASSALDFNTEAFF
>16|.|.|TRBJ1-4|TRBV24-1
TGTGCCACCAGTGACCCCGCCCAGGGGTCTAATGAAAAACTGTTTTTT
CATSDPAQGSNEKLFF
>16|.|.|TRBJ2-7|TRBV2
TGTGCCAGCAGTGCCCCCCGGGGACGGAGCTCCTACGAGCAGTACTTC
CASSAPRGRSSYEQYF
>16|once|TRBD2|TRBJ2-1|TRBV14
TGTGCCAGCAGCCAGATTAGCGGGAGAAGCTACAATGAGCAGTTCTTC
CASSQISGRSYNEQFF
>17|.|.|TRBJ1-6|TRBV6-4
TGTGCCAGCAGTCCCCCACGGCCGAGCTCCTATAATTCACCCCTCCACTTT
CASSPPRPSSYNSPLHF
>15|once|TRBD2|TRBJ2-3|TRBV12-5
TGTGCTAGTGGTTTGAGAGCGGGAGACACAGATACGCAGTATTTT
CASGLRAGDTDTQYF
>14|.|TRBD1|TRBJ2-7|TRBV6-5
TGTGCCAGCAGGGGACAGGGGACAACCTACGAGCAGTACTTC
CASRGQGTTYEQYF
>13|once|TRBD1|TRBJ2-5|TRBV2
TGTGCCAGCAGGGGACAGCTACAAGAGACCCAGTACTTC
CASRGQLQETQYF
>15|.|.|TRBJ1-1|TRBV5-1
TGCGCCAGCAGAGCGTGGCAGACGGGGAACACTGAAGCTTTCTTT
CASRAWQTGNTEAFF